These 32 T cell receptor beta chains originate from one sample sequenced in a study of T cells after yellow fever vaccination. One entry per CDR3 protein, called by TCRdb with MiXCR from the 5' RACE reads. The sample gives roughly 63,000 distinct CDR3 sequences, 6% to 7.5% of which show up once; 36% is in the top ten. This material consisted of CD8+ T cells sorted from PBMCs, taken 15 days after the yellow fever booster vaccination. These receptors were taken from a man aged 30 to 39 who received the YFV17D yellow fever vaccine.

Regarding this clonotype: A clone one base away is much larger, so this may be a read error. This chain uses TRBV19 with TRBJ1-1; maybe TRBD1 (5 bases). With 11 bases removed from V and 2 bases from J, the gap between germline ends came to 27 bases. This CDR3 region has 17 residues. The germline V gene encodes CDR1 LNHDA and CDR2 SQIVND (reference sequence). The CDR3: CAGPPGGSFGVNTEAFF. As DNA, the CDR3 is TGTGCCGGTCCCCCCGGGGGATCGTTCGGGGTAAACACTGAAGCTTTCTTT. The full variable domain, in which reference TRBV19 and TRBJ1-1 provide the parts outside the CDR3, is DGGITQSPKYLFRKEGQNVTLSCEQNLNHDAMYWYRQDPGQGLRLIYYSQIVNDFQKGDIAEGYSVSREKKESFPLTVTSAQKNPTAFYLCAGPPGGSFGVNTEAFFGQGTRLTVV.

There are a few counts of this clonotype. This chain joins TRBV19 and TRBJ1-3, with no clear D. Germline V CDR1 and CDR2: LNHDA, SQIVND (reference sequence). This CDR3 region has 14 residues. Deletions cut 4 bases from V and 7 bases from J, with 14 bases between. The CDR3 is CASSTSDYFNTIYF. The CDR3 DNA reads as TGTGCCAGTAGTACGTCGGACTATTTCAACACCATATATTTT. The full variable domain, with the rest looked up from reference TRBV19 and TRBJ1-3, is DGGITQSPKYLFRKEGQNVTLSCEQNLNHDAMYWYRQDPGQGLRLIYYSQIVNDFQKGDIAEGYSVSREKKESFPLTVTSAQKNPTAFYLCASSTSDYFNTIYFGEGSWLTVV.

This clonotype has a count of ten or more. The chain recombines TRBV7-2 with TRBJ2-1; D is possibly TRBD2 (5 bases). V was trimmed by 5 bases and J by 0 bases, leaving 11 bases between them. Germline V gene sequence: CDR1 SGHTA, CDR2 FQGNSA. The CDR3 sequence is 15 residues long. CDR3 sequence (DNA): TGTGCCAGCAGCACCGGACTGGGCTCCTACAATGAGCAGTTCTTC. Encoded protein: CASSTGLGSYNEQFF.

This clonotype has ten or more counts. The chain recombines TRBV7-2 with TRBJ2-7; D possibly corresponds to TRBD2 (6 bases). V was shortened by 4 bases and J by 3 bases, with 13 bases between the two germline ends. In germline, CDR1 is SGHTA, CDR2 FQGNSA. This CDR3 comprises 14 residues. The CDR3 coding sequence is TGTGCCAGCAGCTACTTTAGCGGATTCTACGAGCAGTACTTC. It translates to CASSYFSGFYEQYF.

This clonotype showed up many times. V is TRBV29-1 and J is TRBJ2-1, with TRBD2 matching over 8 bases. Germline assignment: CDR1 SQVTM and CDR2 ANQGSEA. CDR3 size: 13 residues. Unmatched junction bases numbered 8, after V lost 6 bases and J lost 7 bases. In DNA form, the CDR3 reads TGCAGCGTGGACGGGACTAGGTTAAATGAGCAGTTCTTC. Translated: CSVDGTRLNEQFF.

This clonotype has ten or more counts. The J gene is TRBJ2-1, the V gene TRBV19; 10 bases agree with TRBD2. V trimming: 6 bases; J trimming: 7 bases; junction bases outside the gene matches: 9. CDR1 is LNHDA and CDR2 is SQIVND in the germline V gene (reference sequence). The CDR3 covers 15 residues. The CDR3 loop is CASRELAGVGNEQFF. The CDR3 DNA sequence: TGTGCCAGTAGGGAGCTAGCGGGAGTAGGGAATGAGCAGTTCTTC.

This clonotype occurred many times. This chain uses TRBV7-2 with TRBJ2-3, with D tentatively TRBD2 (5 bases). This CDR3 has 15 residues. Trimming took 5 bases from V and 3 from J, leaving 15 bases between them. CDR1 is SGHTA, CDR2 FQGNSA, per germline. The CDR3 region has the DNA TGTGCCAGCAGCAGCAGAGGAGGTATAACAGATACGCAGTATTTT. Protein product: CASSSRGGITDTQYF.

This clonotype was detected many times. This chain connects TRBV24-1 to TRBJ2-1, with D perhaps assigned TRBD1 or TRBD2 (5 bases each). Trimming took 11 bases from V and 1 from J, leaving 11 bases between them. Germline values: CDR1 KGHDR, CDR2 SFDVKD. CDR3 length: 13 amino acids. The CDR3 nucleotides read TGTGCCAGTCAGGGAGTTTCCTACAATGAGCAGTTCTTC. It specifies CASQGVSYNEQFF.

With respect to this clonotype: This sequence may be a read error, since a much larger clone differs from it by one base. The chain carries TRBV12-3 or TRBV12-4 and TRBJ2-1; D is perhaps TRBD1 (5 bases). V lost 5 bases and J lost 0, with 11 bases in between. The CDR3 runs 15 residues. The DNA for the CDR3 is TGTGCCAGCAGTGCGAGACAGAGCTCCTACAATGAGCAGTTCTTC. This gives the protein CASSARQSSYNEQFF.

This clonotype was recorded at least ten times. The rearrangement links TRBV7-9 to TRBJ2-1; D ambiguous. The CDR3 extends over 13 amino acids. Germline CDR1 SEHNR, CDR2 FQNEAQ (reference sequence). V was pared by 2 bases and J by 10 bases, with 12 bases between. In DNA form, the CDR3 reads TGTGCCAGCAGCTTACCTAATTACGGGGAGCAGTTCTTC. Its translation is CASSLPNYGEQFF.

This clonotype has just a few counts. This sequence joins TRBV19 and TRBJ1-5; D is ambiguous. Per the germline V gene, CDR1 is LNHDA and CDR2 is SQIVND (reference sequence). V was pared by 5 bases and J by 8 bases, with 19 bases between. The CDR3 consists of 15 residues. In nucleotides, the CDR3 is TGTGCCAGTAGTCCGAGGGTGCCAGCCCTCGAGCCCCAGCATTTT. It specifies CASSPRVPALEPQHF.

Ten or more counts support this clonotype. The V gene is TRBV20-1, the J gene TRBJ2-7, with 8 bases aligning to TRBD2. Germline CDR1 reads DFQATT; CDR2 reads SNEGSKA (reference sequence). V was clipped by 6 bases and J by 1 base; unmatched bases: 5. This CDR3 region has 13 residues. The CDR3 here is CSATSGSSYEQYF. CDR3 coding DNA: TGCAGTGCCACTAGCGGATCTTCCTACGAGCAGTACTTC.

In the case of this clonotype: A read error is possible here, since a much larger clone lies one base away. The chain employs TRBV2 and TRBJ2-7; unclear D gene. Germline loops: CDR1 SNHLY, CDR2 FYNNEI. There are 11 residues in the CDR3. Trimming took 7 bases from V and 0 from J, leaving 4 bases between them. The CDR3 nucleotides read TGTGCCAGCACCCCCTCCTACGAGCAGTACTTC. It codes for CASTPSYEQYF.

This clonotype was counted at least ten times. V and J are TRBV12-3 or TRBV12-4 and TRBJ1-1; a weak D match, TRBD1 (6 bases). The CDR3 has 18 amino acids. Trimming took 1 base from V and 3 from J, leaving 21 bases between them. In nucleotides, the CDR3 is TGTGCCAGCAGTTTAGTAGGAGGCTTACAGGGTTTTTACACTGAAGCTTTCTTT. This sequence encodes CASSLVGGLQGFYTEAFF.

This clonotype was seen at least ten times. CDR3 in DNA: TGTGCCTGGAGTCCGGACGGTAATCAGCCCCAGCATTTT. Translation: CAWSPDGNQPQHF. V usage is TRBV30 and J usage is TRBJ1-5, with D uncertain. CDR3 size: 13 residues. Germline V gene sequence: CDR1 GTSNPN, CDR2 SVGIG (reference sequence). Trimming left V 2 bases short and J 4 bases short, with 9 bases between.

This clonotype was observed at least ten times. The chain links TRBV12-3 or TRBV12-4 to TRBJ2-7; D gene unclear. The CDR3 has 12 amino acids. Between the trimmed V and J ends, which lost 3 bases and 6 bases, there was a span of 9 bases. Here the CDR3 reads CASSFLGSEQYF. As DNA, the CDR3 is TGTGCCAGCAGTTTTTTGGGAAGCGAGCAGTACTTC.

This clonotype was detected ten times or more. V is TRBV4-3 and J is TRBJ2-5; maybe TRBD1 (5 bases). This CDR3 contains 16 residues. V shed 2 bases and J shed 4 bases, with 17 bases lying between them. Germline lookup yields CDR1 LGHNA and CDR2 YSLEER. The CDR3: CASSQLQGSVGETQYF. The CDR3 bases are TGCGCCAGCAGCCAACTCCAGGGATCCGTGGGAGAGACCCAGTACTTC.

In this sample, this clonotype turned up many times. The chain employs TRBV20-1 and TRBJ2-7, with 9 bases aligning to TRBD1. With 7 bases clipped from V and 4 bases from J, the junction kept 8 bases outside the gene matches. CDR3 length: 13 amino acids. The V gene's germline CDR1 is DFQATT and CDR2 SNEGSKA (reference sequence). CDR3 protein: CSGFRDREYEQYF. The CDR3 coding sequence is TGCAGTGGATTCCGGGACAGGGAGTACGAGCAGTACTTC.

This clonotype was detected ten times or more. The chain employs TRBV6-5 and TRBJ2-2; TRBD2 matches at 8 bases. V was clipped by 2 bases and J by 2 bases; unmatched bases: 1. This CDR3 contains 15 residues. Per germline, CDR1 MNHEY and CDR2 SVGAGI. The DNA for the CDR3 is TGTGCCAGCAGTTACGCGGGGGGAAACACCGGGGAGCTGTTTTTT. This sequence encodes CASSYAGGNTGELFF.

This sequence joins TRBV29-1 and TRBJ2-7; maybe TRBD1 (5 bases). Trimming pared 2 bases from V and 3 bases from J, leaving 11 bases between. The V gene's germline CDR1 is SQVTM and CDR2 ANQGSEA. This CDR3 has 13 residues. CDR3 in DNA: TGCAGCGTTGAAACCCAGGGTAGCTACGAGCAGTACTTC. Its protein is CSVETQGSYEQYF.

This clonotype was detected many times. The chain carries TRBV6-1 and TRBJ2-7; TRBD2 matches 8 bases. With 7 bases clipped from V and 1 base from J, the junction kept 9 bases outside the gene matches. CDR1 and CDR2 from the germline V gene are MNHNS and SASEGT. The length of the CDR3 is 15 residues. This CDR3 is CASTPKGGRSYEQYF. CDR3 coding DNA: TGTGCCAGCACCCCGAAGGGCGGGAGGTCCTACGAGCAGTACTTC.

This clonotype appeared many times. Here the CDR3 DNA reads TGTGCCTGGGGGAGTAACAGTGAGCAGTTCTTC. This sequence encodes CAWGSNSEQFF. This chain connects TRBV30 to TRBJ2-1, with D perhaps TRBD2 (5 bases). The CDR3 has 11 residues. Germline loops: CDR1 GTSNPN, CDR2 SVGIG (reference sequence). V was pared by 5 bases and J by 9 bases, with 11 bases between.

This clonotype has ten or more counts. In DNA, the CDR3 is TGCAGCGTTCCCGGGGGCACCTCCTACGAGCAGTACTTC. It translates to CSVPGGTSYEQYF. The chain carries TRBV29-1 and TRBJ2-7; either TRBD1 or TRBD2 may fit D (6 bases each). Germline V gene sequence: CDR1 SQVTM, CDR2 ANQGSEA. This CDR3 contains 13 residues. V lost 5 bases, J lost 0 bases, and 11 bases lay in between.

This clonotype was seen many times. The rearrangement joins TRBV10-3 to TRBJ2-1; D possibly corresponds to TRBD1 (6 bases). CDR1 is ENHRY and CDR2 is SYGVKD in the germline V gene. The CDR3 runs 13 residues. The germline V and J ends were trimmed by 6 bases and 4 bases, with 10 bases remaining between them. This CDR3 is CAISLDSYNEQFF. In nucleotides, the CDR3 is TGTGCCATCAGCCTGGACAGTTACAATGAGCAGTTCTTC.

This clonotype came up many times. The chain joins TRBV20-1 to TRBJ2-2; D gene uncertain. The V gene's germline CDR1 is DFQATT and CDR2 SNEGSKA (reference sequence). There are 14 residues in the CDR3. Trimming removed 0 bases at V and 2 bases at J, with 7 bases between. CDR3 loop: CSARDSFNTGELFF. In DNA form, the CDR3 reads TGCAGTGCTAGAGATAGTTTCAACACCGGGGAGCTGTTTTTT.

This clonotype was counted ten times or more. The rearrangement joins TRBV14 to TRBJ2-5; TRBD2 is a possible D gene (6 bases). The germline V gene encodes CDR1 SGHDN and CDR2 FVKESK. This CDR3 is built from 14 residues. V gave up 1 base and J gave up 5 bases, with 11 bases separating them. Here the CDR3 reads CASSQGTGVETQYF. CDR3 nucleotide sequence: TGTGCCAGCAGCCAAGGGACGGGAGTGGAGACCCAGTACTTC.

The V and J genes are TRBV7-8 and TRBJ2-5; 9 positions match TRBD2. Germline CDR1 reads SGHVS; CDR2 reads FQNEAQ. Trimming cost V 0 bases and J 5 bases; bases outside gene matches: 4. The CDR3 sequence is 15 residues long. In DNA form, the CDR3 reads TGTGCCAGCAGCTTAGCGGCGCGGGAGGGGGAGACCCAGTACTTC. It encodes CASSLAAREGETQYF.

This clonotype came up many times. The rearrangement links TRBV6-2 or TRBV6-3 to TRBJ2-3, with D perhaps matching TRBD2 (6 bases). The germline V gene has CDR1 MNHEY and CDR2 SVGEGT. The CDR3 covers 14 residues. V was trimmed by 7 bases and J by 1 base, leaving 12 bases between them. The CDR3 protein is CASTLASGTDTQYF. The DNA for the CDR3 is TGTGCCAGCACCCTGGCTAGCGGCACAGATACGCAGTATTTT.

The table lists this clonotype with many counts. The CDR3 DNA reads TGCAGTGCTGATGCGACAGGGGTCTATGGCTACACCTTC. Translating gives CSADATGVYGYTF. This chain joins TRBV20-1 and TRBJ1-2; 8 positions match TRBD1. The V gene end was trimmed by 5 bases and the J gene end by 4 bases; junction bases not matched to a gene: 6. Germline loops: CDR1 DFQATT, CDR2 SNEGSKA (reference sequence). The CDR3 is 13 residues long.

This clonotype was found many times. The chain uses TRBV9 and TRBJ1-3; D not resolved. Per germline, CDR1 SGDLS and CDR2 YYNGEE. The CDR3 has 12 residues. The V end was cut by 3 bases, the J end by 7 bases, with 8 bases between. In DNA form, the CDR3 reads TGTGCCAGCAGCGGGATAGGGAACACCATATATTTT. Amino acid sequence: CASSGIGNTIYF.

This clonotype has at least ten counts. J is TRBJ2-1 and V is TRBV21-1; TRBD2, the table's D call, lacks a check against the DNA. TRBV21-1 is noted as a pseudogene. The CDR3 spans 15 residues. CDR3 region: CASSSRTARGGEQFF. CDR3 DNA: TGTGCCAGCAGCTCGAGGACTGCACGGGGAGGTGAGCAGTTCTTC.

This clonotype was detected ten times or more. The genes are TRBV6-1 and TRBJ2-2; TRBD1 aligns across 7 bases. Germline lookup yields CDR1 MNHNS and CDR2 SASEGT. The CDR3 sequence is 14 residues long. With V trimmed by 2 bases and J by 8 bases, 5 bases remained unmatched. Written as DNA, the CDR3 is TGTGCCAGCAGTGAAACAGGGGAAACGGGGGAGCTGTTTTTT. It yields the protein CASSETGETGELFF.